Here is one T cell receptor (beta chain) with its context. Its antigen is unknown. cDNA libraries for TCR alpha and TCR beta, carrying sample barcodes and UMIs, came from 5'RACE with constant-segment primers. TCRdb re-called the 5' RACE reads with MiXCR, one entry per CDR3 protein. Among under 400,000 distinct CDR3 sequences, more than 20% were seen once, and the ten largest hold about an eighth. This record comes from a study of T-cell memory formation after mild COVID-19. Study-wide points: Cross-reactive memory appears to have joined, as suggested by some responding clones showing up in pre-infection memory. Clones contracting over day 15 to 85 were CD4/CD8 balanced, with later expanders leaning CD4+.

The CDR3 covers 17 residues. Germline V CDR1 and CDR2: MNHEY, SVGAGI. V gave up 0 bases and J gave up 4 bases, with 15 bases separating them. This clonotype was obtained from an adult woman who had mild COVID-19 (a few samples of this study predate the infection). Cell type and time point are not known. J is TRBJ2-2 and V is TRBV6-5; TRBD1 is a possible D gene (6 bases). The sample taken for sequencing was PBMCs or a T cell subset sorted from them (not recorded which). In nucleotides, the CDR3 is TGTGCCAGCAGTTACTCAGGTTTGTGGACAGCCACCGGGGAGCTGTTTTTT. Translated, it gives CASSYSGLWTATGELFF.